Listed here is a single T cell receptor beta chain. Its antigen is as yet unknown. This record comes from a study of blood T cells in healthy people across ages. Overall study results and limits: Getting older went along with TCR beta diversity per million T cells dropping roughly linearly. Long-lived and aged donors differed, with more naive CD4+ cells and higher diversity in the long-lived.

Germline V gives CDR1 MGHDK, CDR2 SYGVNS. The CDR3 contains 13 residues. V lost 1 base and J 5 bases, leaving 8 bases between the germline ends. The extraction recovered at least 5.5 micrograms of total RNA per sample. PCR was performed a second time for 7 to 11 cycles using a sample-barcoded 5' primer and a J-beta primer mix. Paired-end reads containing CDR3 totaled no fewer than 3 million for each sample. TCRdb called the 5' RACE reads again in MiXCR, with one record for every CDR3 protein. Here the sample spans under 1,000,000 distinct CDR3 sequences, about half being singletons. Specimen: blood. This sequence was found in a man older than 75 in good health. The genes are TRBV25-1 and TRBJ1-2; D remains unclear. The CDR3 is CASSEFGKYGYTF. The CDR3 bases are TGTGCCAGCAGTGAATTCGGGAAGTATGGCTACACCTTC.